The next 15 T cell receptor beta chains were all read from a single sample in a study of blood T cell repertoires in COVID-19. TCRdb's table, derived via immunoSEQ multiplex PCR, lists solely in-frame clones and lacks some. Of a few hundred thousand clones in the sample, 89% are singletons; the top ten hold approximately 5%. The sample taken for sequencing was peripheral blood. The receptors stem from a woman in her forties who had recovered from COVID-19.

The chain recombines TRBV2 with TRBJ1-3; 7 bases match TRBD1. This CDR3 region has 15 residues. In germline, CDR1 is SNHLY, CDR2 FYNNEI. Trimming cost V 3 bases and J 4 bases; bases outside gene matches: 6. The CDR3 here is CASSDVGTAGNTIYF. Here the CDR3 DNA reads TGTGCCAGCAGTGACGTGGGGACAGCGGGAAACACCATATATTTT.

The chain recombines TRBV5-5 with TRBJ2-3, with TRBD1 matching over 9 bases. Germline V gene sequence: CDR1 SGHKS, CDR2 YYEKEE (reference sequence). V lost 1 base and J lost 6; bases outside the gene matches: 6. CDR3 length equals 15 residues. Written as DNA, the CDR3 is TGTGCCAGCAGCTTGCTGGACAGGGGCGGGGATACGCAGTATTTT. This codes for CASSLLDRGGDTQYF.

The rearrangement links TRBV7-2 to TRBJ1-5; D is perhaps TRBD1 (6 bases). V gave up 4 bases and J gave up 6 bases, with 13 bases separating them. Germline CDR1 and CDR2: SGHTA and FQGNSA. CDR3 size: 14 residues. CDR3 DNA: TGTGCCAGCAGCTCCGACAGGTTGGGTCAGCCCCAGCATTTT. Its translation: CASSSDRLGQPQHF.

V gene TRBV7-9 combines with J gene TRBJ2-1, with 7 bases aligning to TRBD1. The CDR3 consists of 17 residues. CDR1 and CDR2 (germline): SEHNR, FQNEAQ (reference sequence). After removal of 0 bases from V and 7 bases from J, the junction contained 12 bases not matched to a gene. DNA for the CDR3: TGTGCCAGCAGCTTAGCCTTGGGGGACAGAACACCGAATGAGCAGTTCTTC. It translates to CASSLALGDRTPNEQFF. Complete variable domain (other parts from reference TRBV7-9 and TRBJ2-1): DTGVSQNPRHKITKRGQNVTFRCDPISEHNRLYWYRQTLGQGPEFLTYFQNEAQLEKSRLLSDRFSAERPKGSFSTLEIQRTEQGDSAMYLCASSLALGDRTPNEQFFGPGTRLTVL.

The chain links TRBV9 to TRBJ2-5; 9 bases align to TRBD2. Trimming cost V 0 bases and J 5 bases; bases outside gene matches: 11. This CDR3 contains 17 residues. CDR1 is SGDLS, CDR2 YYNGEE, per germline. The CDR3 bases are TGTGCCAGCAGCGTAGACCTAGCGGGACCGAAATCGGAGACCCAGTACTTC. Amino acids: CASSVDLAGPKSETQYF.

This chain uses TRBV28 with TRBJ2-5; the D is unclear. V shed 6 bases and J shed 7 bases, with 15 bases lying between them. The CDR3 contains 13 residues. CDR1 MDHEN and CDR2 SYDVKM come from the germline V gene. CDR3 nucleotides: TGTGCCAGCAGCAGGCAGGCCAAGGTGACCCAGTACTTC. Translating gives CASSRQAKVTQYF.

The chain joins TRBV18 to TRBJ2-7; possible D gene TRBD2, 6 bases. The CDR3 is 16 residues long. Trimming took 2 bases from V and 2 from J, leaving 16 bases between them. CDR1 KGHSH and CDR2 LQKENI come from the germline V gene. The DNA of the CDR3 is TGTGCCAGCTCACCAGGGACTCAGACCCGGGCCTACGAGCAGTACTTC. This translates into CASSPGTQTRAYEQYF.

The CDR3 protein is CASSSDRVKPQHF. CDR3 nucleotides: TGTGCCAGCAGCTCAGACAGGGTAAAGCCCCAGCATTTT. The rearrangement links TRBV7-2 to TRBJ1-5, with 7 nucleotides matching TRBD1. Germline CDR1 is SGHTA and CDR2 is FQGNSA. CDR3 length: 13 residues. Trimming cost V 4 bases and J 8 bases; bases outside gene matches: 5.

The chain links TRBV19 to TRBJ1-3; TRBD1 agrees at 9 bases. Trimming took 5 bases from V and 3 from J; bases not matched to a gene: 8. The germline V gene encodes CDR1 LNHDA and CDR2 SQIVND (reference sequence). The CDR3 is 16 residues long. Written as DNA, the CDR3 is TGTGCCAGTAGTTTCCACAGGGGGCGAAGTGGAAACACCATATATTTT. Translated: CASSFHRGRSGNTIYF.

The chain links TRBV13 to TRBJ2-1; D remains ambiguous. The CDR3 contains 15 residues. V was trimmed by 2 bases and J by 0 bases, leaving 8 bases between them. Germline CDR1 is PRHDT and CDR2 is FYEKMQ (reference sequence). CDR3 in amino acids: CASSLTVSSYNEQFF. The CDR3 region has the DNA TGTGCCAGCAGCTTAACCGTTAGCTCCTACAATGAGCAGTTCTTC.

This chain connects TRBV5-4 to TRBJ2-1; 7 bases align to TRBD1. The CDR3 is made up of 14 amino acids. Germline assignment: CDR1 SGHNT and CDR2 YYREEE (reference sequence). V was pared by 4 bases and J by 6 bases, with 7 bases of the junction left unmatched. CDR3 nucleotides: TGTGCCAGCAGCCCCACCAGGACAGGCAATGAGCAGTTCTTC. This sequence encodes CASSPTRTGNEQFF.

The chain couples TRBV14 to TRBJ1-2, with D possibly TRBD1 on 6 matching bases. The V end lost 0 bases, the J end lost 11 bases, and 13 bases lay between the germline ends. Looked up from germline, CDR1 is SGHDN and CDR2 is FVKESK. The CDR3 has 13 amino acids. The CDR3 DNA sequence: TGTGCCAGCAGCCAAGATCTTGCAGGGGCTTACACCTTC. It codes for CASSQDLAGAYTF.

This chain connects TRBV11-3 to TRBJ1-5; the match to TRBD1 covers 8 bases. Germline V gives CDR1 SGHNT, CDR2 YENEEA. V was clipped by 4 bases and J by 5 bases; unmatched bases: 7. CDR3 length equals 15 residues. The CDR3 region is CASSSGTGAHQPQHF. The DNA for the CDR3 is TGTGCCAGCAGCTCGGGGACAGGAGCGCATCAGCCCCAGCATTTT.

This chain links TRBV7-2 with TRBJ2-3; TRBD2 aligns across 8 bases. Germline CDR1 SGHTA, CDR2 FQGNSA. CDR3 length: 17 residues. Trimming at V came to 2 bases and at J to 4 bases, leaving 11 bases not matched to a gene. CDR3 bases: TGTGCCAGCAGCTTATTTGGAAGCGGGAGTATTGCAGATACGCAGTATTTT. As protein: CASSLFGSGSIADTQYF.

The rearrangement uses TRBV6-5 and TRBJ1-5; 7 bases map to TRBD1. This CDR3 comprises 14 residues. The V gene end was trimmed by 5 bases and the J gene end by 2 bases; junction bases not matched to a gene: 3. Germline CDR1 MNHEY, CDR2 SVGAGI. CDR3 protein: CASSRQGGNQPQHF. CDR3 nucleotides: TGTGCCAGCAGTCGACAGGGCGGCAATCAGCCCCAGCATTTT.